This T cell receptor beta chain was sequenced in a study of blood T cell repertoires in COVID-19. Background on the study: The origin of the acute and convalescent COVID-19 samples was the United States, Italy and Spain. In each case, the material was cDNA or gDNA derived from T cells, B-cell-depleted T cells, or PBMCs.

Method: immunoSEQ multiplex PCR; TCRdb's copy keeps in-frame clones and lacks some. The sample lists 65,000 to 75,000 clones, 91% occurring once. V lost 4 bases and J lost 8; bases outside the gene matches: 13. From germline, CDR1 is SGHDT and CDR2 YYEEEE. CDR3 length equals 16 residues. The receptor was derived from a human donor with active COVID-19. The donor label of this sample is uncertain. What was sequenced was peripheral blood. V usage is TRBV5-6 and J usage is TRBJ1-4; 8 nucleotides agree with TRBD1. The CDR3 bases are TGTGCCAGCAGCCCGGGACAGGTCCCAATAGGGGAAAAACTGTTTTTT. This sequence encodes CASSPGQVPIGEKLFF.